This TCR beta chain was obtained from a study of T cell responses to AZD1222 COVID-19 vaccine. Repertoires were generated with immunoSEQ multiplex PCR, while TCRdb's copy carries only in-frame clones and drops some. The sample lists around 140,000 clones; approximately 92% were seen once. Overall study findings and caveats: Reportedly, nearly half of unique spike TCRs recognized epitopes outside B.1.351/B.1.1.7 mutations. Along spike, vaccine-associated CD4 TCRs were found throughout, with dominance at 160-218 and 743-854. At baseline, just a handful of AZD1222 recipients tested seropositive.

Turning to this clone: The target antigen is unknown.

The CDR3 has 15 amino acids. CDR1 LGHDT and CDR2 YNNKEL come from the germline V gene (reference sequence). The V gene lost 1 base and the J gene lost 6 bases, with 16 bases spanning the gap. This TCR was recovered from an adult in good health. The V and J genes are TRBV3-1 (or the pseudogene TRBV3-2) and TRBJ2-7; D might be TRBD2 (6 bases). Source: peripheral blood, taken on day 0 of AZD1222 vaccination. DNA of the CDR3: TGTGCCAGCAGCCAAGGAGGGGCGGGGTGGTCCGAGCAGTACTTC. It codes for CASSQGGAGWSEQYF.